This T cell receptor beta chain comes out of a study of tumor-infiltrating lymphocytes in primary liver carcinoma. Constant-region priming of around 500 ng total RNA yielded TCR beta cDNA. Three rounds of nested multiplex PCR with slightly modified ARM-PCR produced TCR beta libraries. Both of the initial two PCR rounds ran for roughly 11 cycles and employed TRBV1-TRBV30 forward primers alongside a C-beta reverse primer. TCRdb reprocessed the multiplex PCR reads with MiXCR, giving one entry per CDR3 protein. This repertoire shows 320,000 or so distinct CDR3 sequences, more than 55% found once; its top ten account for about 8.4%. This CDR3 has 13 amino acids. The trim removed 4 bases at V and 13 bases at J, leaving 7 bases unmatched. In germline, CDR1 is SGHAT, CDR2 FQNNGV. This clonotype was seen ten or more times. Its antigen is not identified. Study-wide findings and caveats: It was tumor-adjacent and tumor-blood pairs that overlapped less than tumor region pairs did.

Blood RNA originated from unsorted whole blood, with germline DNA additionally extracted. This TCR derives from a man aged 35 to 55 with primary liver carcinoma and hepatitis B virus infection. The sample taken for sequencing was peripheral blood. This chain connects TRBV11-2 to TRBJ2-1; 10 nucleotides agree with TRBD1. CDR3 sequence (DNA): TGTGCCAGCAGCTCCGGGACAGGGGCGGGACAGTTCTTC. It translates to CASSSGTGAGQFF.